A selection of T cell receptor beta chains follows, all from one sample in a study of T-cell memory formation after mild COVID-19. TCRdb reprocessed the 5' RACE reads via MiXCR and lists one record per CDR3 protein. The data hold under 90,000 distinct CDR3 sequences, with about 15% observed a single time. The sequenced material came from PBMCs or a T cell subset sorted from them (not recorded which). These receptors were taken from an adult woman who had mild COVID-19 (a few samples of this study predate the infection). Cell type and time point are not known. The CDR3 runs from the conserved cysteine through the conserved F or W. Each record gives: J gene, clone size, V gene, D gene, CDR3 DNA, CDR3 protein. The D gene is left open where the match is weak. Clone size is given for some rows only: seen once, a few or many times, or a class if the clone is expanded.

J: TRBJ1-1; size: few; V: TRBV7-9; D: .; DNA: TGTGCCAGCAGCGGTCTGCCTGGGACTGAAGCTTTCTTT; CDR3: CASSGLPGTEAFF
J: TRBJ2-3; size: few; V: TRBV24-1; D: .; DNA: TGTGCCACCGAGGGAGAGAGCACAGATACGCAGTATTTT; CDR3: CATEGESTDTQYF
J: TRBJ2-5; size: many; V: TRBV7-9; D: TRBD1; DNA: TGTGCCAGCAGCTCCCGGGACAGCCAAGAGACCCAGTACTTC; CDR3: CASSSRDSQETQYF
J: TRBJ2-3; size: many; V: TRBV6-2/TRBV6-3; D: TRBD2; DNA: TGTGCCAGCAGTTACTGTCTAGCGGGGCCAGAGTGTACGCAGTATTTT; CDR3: CASSYCLAGPECTQYF
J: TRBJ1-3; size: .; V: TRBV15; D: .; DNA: TGTGCCACCAGCAGAGATCGGTACAGCCTCTCTGGAAACACCATATATTTT; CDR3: CATSRDRYSLSGNTIYF
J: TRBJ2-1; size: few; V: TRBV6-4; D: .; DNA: TGTGCCAGCAGTGATTCTGCGGGGAGTAGAAATGAGCAGTTCTTC; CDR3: CASSDSAGSRNEQFF
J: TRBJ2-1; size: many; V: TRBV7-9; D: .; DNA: TGTGCCAGCAGCTTGGAGGTCAATGAGCAGTTCTTC; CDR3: CASSLEVNEQFF
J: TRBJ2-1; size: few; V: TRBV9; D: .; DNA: TGTGCCAGCAGCGTAGACGACCGGAGCTCCTACAATGAGCAGTTCTTC; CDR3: CASSVDDRSSYNEQFF
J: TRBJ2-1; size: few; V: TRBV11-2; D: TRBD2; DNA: TGTGCCAGCCGCCAGCGGGGGGGGGATGAGCAGTTCTTC; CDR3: CASRQRGGDEQFF
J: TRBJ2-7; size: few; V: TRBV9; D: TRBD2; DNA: TGTGCCAGCAGCTCCGGACTAGAACCGAACGAGCAGTACTTC; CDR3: CASSSGLEPNEQYF
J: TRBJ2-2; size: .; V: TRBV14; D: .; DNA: TGTGCCAGCAGCCTCGGGACTCCCTCCACCGGGGAGCTGTTTTTT; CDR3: CASSLGTPSTGELFF
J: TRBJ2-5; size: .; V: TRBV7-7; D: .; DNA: TGTGCCAGCAGCTCAGGGAGGACAGGTCAAGAGACCCAGTACTTC; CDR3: CASSSGRTGQETQYF
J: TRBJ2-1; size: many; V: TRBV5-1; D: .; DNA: TGCGCCAGCAGCTTGGGGGCAGGAACCTACAATGAGCAGTTCTTC; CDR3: CASSLGAGTYNEQFF
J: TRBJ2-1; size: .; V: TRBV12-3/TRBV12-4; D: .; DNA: TGTGCCAGCAGTTTCGGGCCGGAATACAATGAGCAGTTCTTC; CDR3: CASSFGPEYNEQFF
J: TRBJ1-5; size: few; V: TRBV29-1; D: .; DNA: TGCAGCGTTGGAACGGGCCACCCGGGGCAGCCCCAGCATTTT; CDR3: CSVGTGHPGQPQHF
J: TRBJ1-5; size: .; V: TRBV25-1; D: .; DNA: TGTGCCAGCAGTGAATATCAGGTCCAACGCAATCAGCCCCAGCATTTT; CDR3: CASSEYQVQRNQPQHF
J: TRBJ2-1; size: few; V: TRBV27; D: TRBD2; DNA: TGTGCCAGCAGTTTATCGGGACTAGCGGGAGATGAGCAGTTCTTC; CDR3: CASSLSGLAGDEQFF
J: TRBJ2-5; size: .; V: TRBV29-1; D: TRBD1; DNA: TGCAGCGTTGACCGGGACAGGGGGCCCCAAGAGACCCAGTACTTC; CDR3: CSVDRDRGPQETQYF
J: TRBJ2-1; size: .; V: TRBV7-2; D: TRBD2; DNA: TGTGCCAGCAGCCGGACTAGCGGGAGCGGAGGGGGTAAGCTTAGTGAGCAGTTCTTC; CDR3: CASSRTSGSGGGKLSEQFF
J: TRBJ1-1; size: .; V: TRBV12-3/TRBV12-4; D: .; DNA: TGTGCCAGCAGGGGGGACGGGACTGAAGCTTTCTTT; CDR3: CASRGDGTEAFF
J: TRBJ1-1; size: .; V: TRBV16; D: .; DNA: TGTGCCAGCAGCCAAACAGGGTCGAGCACTGAAGCTTTCTTT; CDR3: CASSQTGSSTEAFF
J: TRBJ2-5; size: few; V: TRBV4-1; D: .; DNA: TGCGCCAGCAGCCAAGGTGACTTGCCCCAAGAGACCCAGTACTTC; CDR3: CASSQGDLPQETQYF
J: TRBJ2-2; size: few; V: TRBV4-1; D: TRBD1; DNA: TGCGCCAGCAACTACCGGGACAGTGGCACCGGGGAGCTGTTTTTT; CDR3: CASNYRDSGTGELFF
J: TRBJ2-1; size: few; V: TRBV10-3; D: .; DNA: TGTGCCATCAACAAGGACATCGACTACAATGAGCAGTTCTTC; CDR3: CAINKDIDYNEQFF
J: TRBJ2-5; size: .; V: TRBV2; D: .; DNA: TGTGCCAGCTGCCTGGACCTGGGGGCACGAGAGACCCAGTACTTC; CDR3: CASCLDLGARETQYF
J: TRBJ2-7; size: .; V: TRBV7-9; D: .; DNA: TGTGCCAGCAGCATTACTCCCGGAAATGGAGCCTACGAGCAGTACTTC; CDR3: CASSITPGNGAYEQYF
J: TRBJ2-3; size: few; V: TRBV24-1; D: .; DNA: TGTGCCACCAGTGAGGGAGCAAGCACAGATACGCAGTATTTT; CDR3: CATSEGASTDTQYF
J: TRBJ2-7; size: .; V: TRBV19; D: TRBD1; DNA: TGTGCCAGTAGCCCAAAGACAGGGAGCTCCTACGAGCAGTACTTC; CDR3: CASSPKTGSSYEQYF
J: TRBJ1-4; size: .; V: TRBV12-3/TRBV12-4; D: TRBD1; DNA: TGTGCCAGCAGCCCGCGGACAGGGAATGAAAAACTGTTTTTT; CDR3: CASSPRTGNEKLFF
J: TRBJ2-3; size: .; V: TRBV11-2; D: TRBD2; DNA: TGTGCCAGCAGCTCCGGGACTAGCTTACGCACAGATACGCAGTATTTT; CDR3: CASSSGTSLRTDTQYF
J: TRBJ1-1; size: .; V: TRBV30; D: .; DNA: TGTGCCTGGAGTACGGCTCCCAGCACTGAAGCTTTCTTT; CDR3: CAWSTAPSTEAFF
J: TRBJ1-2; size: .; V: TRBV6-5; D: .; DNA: TGTGCCAGCAGTTACGGACAGCCAGCTAACTATGGCTACACCTTC; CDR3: CASSYGQPANYGYTF
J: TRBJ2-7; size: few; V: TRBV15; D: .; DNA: TGTGCCACCAGCAGAGATACGGTCTCCTACGAGCAGTACTTC; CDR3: CATSRDTVSYEQYF
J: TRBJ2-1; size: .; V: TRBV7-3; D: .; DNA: TGTGCCAGCAGCTCCCGGCAGGGCAGAATCAATGAGCAGTTCTTC; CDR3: CASSSRQGRINEQFF
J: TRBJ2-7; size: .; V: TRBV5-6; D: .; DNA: TGTGCCAGCAGCTTGTCCAGTTATGGGATTTACGAGCAGTACTTC; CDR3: CASSLSSYGIYEQYF
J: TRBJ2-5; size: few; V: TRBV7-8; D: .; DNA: TGTGCCAGCAGCTTAGGCTATGGGGGGGGCCTTCAAGAGACCCAGTACTTC; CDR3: CASSLGYGGGLQETQYF